The 8 T cell receptor beta chains listed next were all sequenced from one sample in a study of long-term antiretroviral therapy in people with HIV. immunoSEQ v3.0 was run at survey level. Repertoires were generated with immunoSEQ multiplex PCR, while TCRdb's copy carries only in-frame clones and drops some. This sample yields fewer than 40,000 clones, of which less than 85% are seen a single time; approximately 5.5% belongs to the top ten. This material consisted of unsorted PBMCs, taken 3.4 years after starting antiretroviral therapy. These receptors were taken from a man aged 25 to 45 with HIV.

The chain recombines TRBV10-2 with TRBJ2-7, with 10 bases aligning to TRBD1. This CDR3 spans 15 amino acids. Germline V gene lookup returns CDR1 WSHSY and CDR2 SAAADI. The V gene end was trimmed by 3 bases and the J gene end by 5 bases; junction bases not matched to a gene: 7. The CDR3 DNA reads as TGCGCCAGCAGTGATACCCGGGACAGGGGCCACGAGCAGTACTTC. The encoded protein is CASSDTRDRGHEQYF.

The table lists this clone with a few counts. This chain connects TRBV11-2 to TRBJ2-2; D is possibly TRBD2 (5 bases). Germline values: CDR1 SGHAT, CDR2 FQNNGV. Trimming took off 5 bases at V and 4 bases at J, with 14 bases between the two ends. This CDR3 contains 15 residues. CDR3 in DNA: TGTGCCAGCAGCCTTATAGAAGGAGGCACCGGGGAGCTGTTTTTT. As protein: CASSLIEGGTGELFF.

For this clone: Other nucleotide sequences in the sample specify the same CDR3. V is TRBV18 and J is TRBJ1-2, with no clear D. Trimming left V 2 bases short and J 6 bases short, with 13 bases between. Per germline, CDR1 KGHSH and CDR2 LQKENI. The CDR3 runs to 14 residues. The CDR3 loop is CASSPTGPGDGYTF. CDR3 bases: TGTGCCAGCTCACCAACGGGTCCAGGCGATGGCTACACCTTC.

The V call is TRBV5-1, the J call TRBJ2-3; D call uncertain. Germline V CDR1 and CDR2: SGHRS, YFSETQ. The CDR3 loop spans 15 amino acids. The germline V and J ends were trimmed by 0 bases and 0 bases, with 8 bases remaining between them. In DNA form, the CDR3 reads TGCGCCAGCAGCTTGGACCCAGCTAGCACAGATACGCAGTATTTT. Amino acids: CASSLDPASTDTQYF.

V gene TRBV5-1 combines with J gene TRBJ2-1; tentatively, D is TRBD2 (5 bases). The CDR3 is made up of 15 amino acids. V lost 0 bases, J lost 0 bases, and 7 bases lay in between. Germline V gene sequence: CDR1 SGHRS, CDR2 YFSETQ. CDR3 nucleotide sequence: TGCGCCAGCAGCTTGGTCGGGGACTCCTACAATGAGCAGTTCTTC. This codes for CASSLVGDSYNEQFF.

This clone was observed a few times. Here the CDR3 DNA reads TGTGCCAGCCGACAGGGAACCCACGAGCAGTACTTC. It translates to CASRQGTHEQYF. The chain has TRBV28 and TRBJ2-7, with 7 bases matching TRBD1. There are 12 residues in the CDR3. Germline values: CDR1 MDHEN, CDR2 SYDVKM. Trimming at V came to 8 bases and at J to 5 bases, leaving 6 bases not matched to a gene.

The rearrangement joins TRBV19 to TRBJ1-2; D perhaps matches TRBD1 (5 bases). CDR3 size: 14 residues. Trimming shortened V by 6 bases and J by 6 bases, and 17 bases separated the two germline ends. The germline V gene encodes CDR1 LNHDA and CDR2 SQIVND (reference sequence). The CDR3 sequence is CASSSAGTKNGYTF. As DNA, the CDR3 is TGTGCCAGTAGCTCGGCCGGGACGAAGAATGGCTACACCTTC.

The table lists this clone with a few counts. J is TRBJ1-3 and V is TRBV7-9; D gene ambiguous. V was cut by 1 base and J by 6 bases, with 4 bases left in between. Germline V lookup: CDR1 SEHNR, CDR2 FQNEAQ (reference sequence). This CDR3 is 12 amino acids long. The CDR3 nucleotides read TGTGCCAGCAGCTTAGGTGCAAACACCATATATTTT. Amino acids: CASSLGANTIYF. Using reference TRBV7-9 and TRBJ1-3 for the parts outside the CDR3, the full variable domain is DTGVSQNPRHKITKRGQNVTFRCDPISEHNRLYWYRQTLGQGPEFLTYFQNEAQLEKSRLLSDRFSAERPKGSFSTLEIQRTEQGDSAMYLCASSLGANTIYFGEGSWLTVV.